Following are 23 T cell receptor beta chains from one sample sequenced in a study of shared clonotypes between healthy human individuals. TCRdb's table, derived via immunoSEQ multiplex PCR, lists solely in-frame clones and lacks some. The table records approximately 99,000 clones, more than 65% of them present only once. The sample taken for sequencing was memory CD8+ T cells sorted from blood. Subset specified: CD45RO+ cells pooled with CCR7-negative TemRA cells. These receptor sequences come from a woman aged 25 to 39 in good health.

This clone appeared a single time. V usage is TRBV19 and J usage is TRBJ2-2; 9 bases fit TRBD2. Looked up from germline, CDR1 is LNHDA and CDR2 is SQIVND (reference sequence). The junction had 12 bases not matched to a gene; V was cut back by 5 bases and J by 5 bases. The CDR3 loop spans 17 amino acids. CDR3 loop: CASSPGSGRAGTGELFF. The CDR3 bases are TGTGCCAGTAGTCCGGGTAGCGGGAGAGCCGGGACCGGGGAGCTGTTTTTT.

The chain carries TRBV19 and TRBJ1-1, with D unclear. The CDR3 has 14 amino acids. Germline V gene data show CDR1 as LNHDA and CDR2 as SQIVND (reference sequence). Trimming shortened V by 1 base and J by 1 base, and 7 bases separated the two germline ends. Written as DNA, the CDR3 is TGTGCCAGTAGTATAGGCTACAGGAACACTGAAGCTTTCTTT. Protein sequence: CASSIGYRNTEAFF.

The chain couples TRBV20-1 to TRBJ1-6; D unclear. This CDR3 is 11 amino acids long. CDR1 and CDR2 from the germline V gene are DFQATT and SNEGSKA (reference sequence). V lost 7 bases to trimming and J lost 10 bases, with 11 bases between them. For the CDR3, the DNA is TGCAGTGTCCGGCACGACTCACCCCTCCACTTT. Amino acid sequence: CSVRHDSPLHF.

The rearrangement links TRBV4-1 to TRBJ2-3, with D perhaps matching TRBD1 (5 bases). Germline V gene sequence: CDR1 MGHRA, CDR2 YSYEKL. V lost 1 base and J lost 2, with 10 bases in between. The CDR3 runs 15 residues. Here the CDR3 reads CASSQVWGVTDTQYF. The CDR3 DNA follows: TGCGCCAGCAGCCAAGTTTGGGGCGTCACAGATACGCAGTATTTT.

The rearrangement uses TRBV4-1 and TRBJ2-1, with 14 bases lining up with TRBD2. The CDR3 runs 18 residues. CDR1 MGHRA and CDR2 YSYEKL come from the germline V gene. V lost 4 bases to trimming and J lost 5 bases; unmatched junction nucleotides: 10. The CDR3 protein is CASSLGTSGSLANNEQFF. The CDR3 nucleotides are TGCGCCAGCAGCCTCGGGACTAGCGGGAGTCTCGCCAACAATGAGCAGTTCTTC.

The rearrangement uses TRBV5-1 and TRBJ1-2; 10 nucleotides agree with TRBD1. The CDR3 totals 13 residues. Germline CDR1 reads SGHRS; CDR2 reads YFSETQ. J gave up 9 bases and V 4 bases, and 6 bases lay outside the gene matches. This CDR3 reads CASSPRTGGSYTF. Written as DNA, the CDR3 is TGCGCCAGCAGCCCGCGGACAGGGGGAAGCTACACCTTC.

The genes are TRBV11-2 and TRBJ2-4; 9 bases match TRBD1. J gave up 2 bases and V 1 base, and 12 bases lay outside the gene matches. In germline, CDR1 is SGHAT, CDR2 FQNNGV. The CDR3 contains 19 residues. CDR3 region: CASSLVGGGTGWSKNIQYF. CDR3 in DNA: TGTGCCAGCAGCTTAGTAGGTGGTGGGACAGGGTGGTCCAAAAACATTCAGTACTTC.

The rearrangement links TRBV25-1 to TRBJ2-1; 11 nucleotides align to TRBD1. The V and J ends lost 4 bases and 12 bases, in that order; junction bases with no gene match: 8. This CDR3 comprises 14 residues. CDR1 MGHDK and CDR2 SYGVNS come from the germline V gene. The CDR3, as DNA: TGTGCCAGCAGTGGCGGACAGGGGGCGGACCGGCAGTTCTTC. This translates into CASSGGQGADRQFF.

V usage is TRBV28 and J usage is TRBJ2-1; D is undetermined. The CDR3 consists of 13 residues. Trimming left V 6 bases short and J 9 bases short, with 15 bases between. Germline CDR1 reads MDHEN; CDR2 reads SYDVKM. The CDR3 protein is CASSMTGRIEQFF. The CDR3 nucleotides read TGTGCCAGCAGCATGACCGGAAGGATTGAGCAGTTCTTC.

The chain is built from TRBV4-2 and TRBJ2-5; the match to TRBD2 covers 8 bases. After removal of 4 bases from V and 5 bases from J, the junction contained 6 bases not matched to a gene. Germline CDR1 LGHNA, CDR2 YNFKEQ. This CDR3 has 14 amino acids. Here the CDR3 reads CASSLGLVVETQYF. The DNA of the CDR3 is TGTGCCAGCAGCCTGGGACTAGTGGTGGAGACCCAGTACTTC.

The rearrangement uses TRBV27 and TRBJ2-5, with D possibly being TRBD2 (6 bases). Germline CDR1 and CDR2: MNHEY and SMNVEV (reference sequence). Trimming cost V 2 bases and J 3 bases, with 19 bases left between them. The CDR3 runs 17 residues. The CDR3 spells CASSLHPAGLSEETQYF. CDR3 coding DNA: TGTGCCAGCAGTTTACATCCAGCGGGCCTTTCCGAAGAGACCCAGTACTTC.

The chain has TRBV29-1 and TRBJ2-1; D could derive from TRBD1 or TRBD2 (5 bases each). Trimming cost V 0 bases and J 8 bases, with 11 bases left between them. Germline V gene sequence: CDR1 SQVTM, CDR2 ANQGSEA. This CDR3 is built from 13 residues. CDR3 coding DNA: TGCAGCGTTGAAGAAGAATCGGGGCATGAGCAGTTCTTC. It codes for CSVEEESGHEQFF.

The chain recombines TRBV10-3 with TRBJ1-2; 8 bases line up with TRBD1. Per the germline V gene, CDR1 is ENHRY and CDR2 is SYGVKD. CDR3 length: 16 residues. Trimming cost V 3 bases and J 5 bases; bases outside gene matches: 11. CDR3 coding DNA: TGTGCCATCAGTGACCGGGAGACAGGGGATTGGTATGGCTACACCTTC. This sequence encodes CAISDRETGDWYGYTF.

The V and J genes are TRBV18 and TRBJ1-1; 8 bases map to TRBD1. CDR1 is KGHSH and CDR2 is LQKENI in the germline V gene. The CDR3 spans 14 residues. Trimming removed 2 bases from V and 4 bases from J; junction bases left unmatched: 3. CDR3 amino acids: CASSPITGGTEAFF. CDR3 in DNA: TGTGCCAGCTCACCAATAACAGGGGGCACTGAAGCTTTCTTT.

V usage is TRBV7-8 and J usage is TRBJ2-5; 7 bases map to TRBD1. Germline CDR1 SGHVS, CDR2 FQNEAQ. With 5 bases clipped from V and 4 bases from J, the junction kept 7 bases outside the gene matches. This CDR3 comprises 14 residues. CDR3 in amino acids: CASSPDRVRETQYF. CDR3 coding DNA: TGTGCCAGCAGCCCCGACAGGGTTCGAGAGACCCAGTACTTC.

The chain links TRBV7-2 to TRBJ2-7; tentative D call: TRBD1 (6 bases). V was pared by 3 bases and J by 6 bases, with 24 bases between. The V gene's germline CDR1 is SGHTA and CDR2 FQGNSA. This CDR3 comprises 17 residues. CDR3 DNA: TGTGCCAGCAGCTTTGACCCGGAAAGGGGGTACTATAGCGAGCAGTACTTC. It is translated as CASSFDPERGYYSEQYF.

This chain links TRBV21-1 with TRBJ1-5; the table assigns TRBD1, which was not confirmed against the DNA. TRBV21-1 is noted as a pseudogene. This CDR3 comprises 17 residues. The CDR3 is CASSTLTGGLGNQPQHF. CDR3 nucleotides: TGTGCCAGCAGCACGCTAACAGGGGGCTTGGGCAATCAGCCCCAGCATTTT.

The chain carries TRBV27 and TRBJ1-1, with D tentatively TRBD1 (5 bases). Trimming cost V 3 bases and J 6 bases, with 11 bases left between them. Germline V CDR1 and CDR2: MNHEY, SMNVEV (reference sequence). The CDR3 covers 13 residues. The CDR3 DNA is TGTGCCAGCAGTTTTAGGGGTAGCGCTGAAGCTTTCTTT. It yields the protein CASSFRGSAEAFF.

This clone was observed at least ten times. The chain is built from TRBV28 and TRBJ2-7; D is unclear. The CDR3 is made up of 16 amino acids. Per germline, CDR1 MDHEN and CDR2 SYDVKM. Trimming cost V 7 bases and J 5 bases, with 24 bases left between them. The CDR3 DNA reads TGTGCCAGCACCAGACCCTTGACGGCAGAGGTCCACGAGCAGTACTTC. Residues: CASTRPLTAEVHEQYF.

The V and J genes are TRBV19 and TRBJ2-1, with 7 positions matching TRBD2. CDR1 and CDR2 from the germline V gene are LNHDA and SQIVND (reference sequence). The CDR3 consists of 13 residues. Germline trimming cut 7 bases from V and 9 bases from J; bases unmatched to any gene: 9. The CDR3 bases are TGTGCCAGTATGGGAGGGCACACTGGTGAGCAGTTCTTC. Protein: CASMGGHTGEQFF.

The chain recombines TRBV10-3 with TRBJ2-3, with TRBD2 matching over 10 bases. This CDR3 comprises 18 residues. V lost 4 bases to trimming and J lost 0 bases; unmatched junction nucleotides: 10. Germline CDR1 ENHRY, CDR2 SYGVKD. The CDR3 bases are TGTGCCATCAGTGGCGAGCGGGAGGGCCGGCGAAGCACAGATACGCAGTATTTT. Translated, it gives CAISGEREGRRSTDTQYF.

The CDR3 loop reads CASSETGSASEQYF. As DNA, the CDR3 is TGCGCCAGCAGTGAGACAGGGTCCGCTAGCGAGCAGTACTTC. The J gene is TRBJ2-7, the V gene TRBV10-1; possibly TRBD1 for D (6 bases). The germline gives CDR1 WNHNN, CDR2 SYGVQD (reference sequence). V was pared by 2 bases and J by 6 bases, with 14 bases between. CDR3 size: 14 residues.

This clone has only one observation. The genes are TRBV25-1 and TRBJ2-5; TRBD1 aligns across 8 bases. The last part of the DNA fits TRBJ2-7 better; the J call may be wrong. The CDR3 length is 12 residues. Germline CDR1 MGHDK, CDR2 SYGVNS. CDR3: CASTTGVYEQYF. CDR3 DNA sequence: TGTGCCAGCACGACAGGGGTGTACGAGCAGTACTTC.